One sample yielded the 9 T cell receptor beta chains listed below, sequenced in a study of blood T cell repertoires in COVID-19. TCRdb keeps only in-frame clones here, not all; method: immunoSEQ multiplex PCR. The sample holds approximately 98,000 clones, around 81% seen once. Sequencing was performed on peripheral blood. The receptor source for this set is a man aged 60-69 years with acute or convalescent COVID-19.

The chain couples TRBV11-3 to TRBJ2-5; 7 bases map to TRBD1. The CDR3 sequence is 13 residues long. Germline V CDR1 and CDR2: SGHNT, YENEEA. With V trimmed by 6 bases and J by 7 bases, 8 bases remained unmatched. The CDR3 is CASRRTGLGTQYF. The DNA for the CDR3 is TGTGCCAGCAGAAGGACAGGCCTCGGGACCCAGTACTTC.

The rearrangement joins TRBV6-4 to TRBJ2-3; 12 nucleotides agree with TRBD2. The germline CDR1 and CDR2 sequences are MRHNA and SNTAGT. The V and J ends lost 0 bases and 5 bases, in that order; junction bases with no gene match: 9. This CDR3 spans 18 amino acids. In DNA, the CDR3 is TGTGCCAGCAGTGACTCGCCTAGCGGGGGGGCCGGTGGAGATACGCAGTATTTT. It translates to CASSDSPSGGAGGDTQYF.

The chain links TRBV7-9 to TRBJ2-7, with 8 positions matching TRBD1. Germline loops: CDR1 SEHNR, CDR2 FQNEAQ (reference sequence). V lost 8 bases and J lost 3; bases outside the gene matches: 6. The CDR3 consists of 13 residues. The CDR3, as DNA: TGTGCCAGCGCCGGGACAGGCGACTACGAGCAGTACGTC. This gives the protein CASAGTGDYEQYV.

The CDR3 protein is CASSQDAPGGRVNTEAFF. The DNA for the CDR3 is TGCGCCAGCAGCCAAGATGCCCCCGGGGGGAGGGTGAACACTGAAGCTTTCTTT. The genes are TRBV4-1 and TRBJ1-1; perhaps TRBD1 as D (5 bases). Germline V gene data show CDR1 as MGHRA and CDR2 as YSYEKL. The CDR3 is 18 amino acids. V shed 0 bases and J shed 0 bases, with 17 bases lying between them.

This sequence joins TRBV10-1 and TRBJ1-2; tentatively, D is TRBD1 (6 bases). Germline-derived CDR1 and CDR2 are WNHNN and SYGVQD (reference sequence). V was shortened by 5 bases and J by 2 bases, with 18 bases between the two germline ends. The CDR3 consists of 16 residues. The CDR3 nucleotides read TGCGCCAGCAGTATACTTAACAGGGTAAAGAACTATGGCTACACCTTC. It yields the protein CASSILNRVKNYGYTF.

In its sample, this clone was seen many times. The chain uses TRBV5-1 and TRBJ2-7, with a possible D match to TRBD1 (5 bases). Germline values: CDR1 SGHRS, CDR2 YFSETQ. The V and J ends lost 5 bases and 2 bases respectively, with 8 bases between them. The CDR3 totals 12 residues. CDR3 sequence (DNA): TGCGCCAGCAGGACAGACCCCTACGAGCAGTACTTC. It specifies CASRTDPYEQYF. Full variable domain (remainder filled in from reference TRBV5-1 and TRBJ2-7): KAGVTQTPRYLIKTRGQQVTLSCSPISGHRSVSWYQQTPGQGLQFLFEYFSETQRNKGNFPGRFSGRQFSNSRSEMNVSTLELGDSALYLCASRTDPYEQYFGPGTRLTVT.

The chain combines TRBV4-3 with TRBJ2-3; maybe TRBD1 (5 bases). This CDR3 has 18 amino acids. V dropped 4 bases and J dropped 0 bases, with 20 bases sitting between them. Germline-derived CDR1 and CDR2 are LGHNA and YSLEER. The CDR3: CASSPRAVTMSSTDTQYF. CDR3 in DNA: TGCGCCAGCAGCCCCAGGGCGGTCACCATGTCTAGCACAGATACGCAGTATTTT.

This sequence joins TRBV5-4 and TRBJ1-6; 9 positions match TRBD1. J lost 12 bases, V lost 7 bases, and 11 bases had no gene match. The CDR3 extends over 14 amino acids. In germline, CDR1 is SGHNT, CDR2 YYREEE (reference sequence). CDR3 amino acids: CASRIGGQGQPLHF. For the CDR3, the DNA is TGTGCCAGCCGGATAGGGGGACAGGGACAACCCCTCCACTTT. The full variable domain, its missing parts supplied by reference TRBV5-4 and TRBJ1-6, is ETGVTQSPTHLIKTRGQQVTLRCSSQSGHNTVSWYQQALGQGPQFIFQYYREEENGRGNFPPRFSGLQFPNYSSELNVNALELDDSALYLCASRIGGQGQPLHFGNGTRLTVT.

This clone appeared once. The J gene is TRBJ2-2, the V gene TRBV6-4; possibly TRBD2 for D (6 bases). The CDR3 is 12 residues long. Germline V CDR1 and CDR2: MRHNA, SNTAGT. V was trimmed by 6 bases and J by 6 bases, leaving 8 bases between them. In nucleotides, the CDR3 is TGTGCCAGCAGGCCGGGGGCCGGGGAGCTGTTTTTT. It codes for CASRPGAGELFF.